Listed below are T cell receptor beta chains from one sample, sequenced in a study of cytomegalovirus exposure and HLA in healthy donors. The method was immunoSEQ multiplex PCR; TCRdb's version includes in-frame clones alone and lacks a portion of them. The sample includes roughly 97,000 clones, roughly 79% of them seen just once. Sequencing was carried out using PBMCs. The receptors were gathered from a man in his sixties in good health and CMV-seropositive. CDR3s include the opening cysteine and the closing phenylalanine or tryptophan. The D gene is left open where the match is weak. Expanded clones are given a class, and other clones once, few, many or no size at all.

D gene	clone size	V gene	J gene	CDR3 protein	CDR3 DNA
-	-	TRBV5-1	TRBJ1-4	CASSMTSGDGEKLFF	TGCGCCAGCAGTATGACCTCAGGGGATGGTGAAAAACTGTTTTTT
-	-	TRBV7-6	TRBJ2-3	CASSSIDTQYF	TGTGCCAGCAGCTCCATCGATACGCAGTATTTT
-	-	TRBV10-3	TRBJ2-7	CAILEEGEQYF	TGTGCCATCCTGGAGGAAGGCGAGCAGTACTTC
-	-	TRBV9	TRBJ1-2	CASSVDLGGGYTF	TGTGCCAGCAGCGTAGACCTGGGGGGGGGCTACACCTTC
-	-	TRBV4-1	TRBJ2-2	CASSPLEYTGELFF	TGCGCCAGCAGCCCCCTGGAGTACACCGGGGAGCTGTTTTTT
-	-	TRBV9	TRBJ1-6	CASSVERNYNSPLHF	TGTGCCAGCAGCGTAGAGCGGAACTATAATTCACCCCTCCACTTT
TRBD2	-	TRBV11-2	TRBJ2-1	CASSSRLAGPSVNEQFF	TGTGCCAGCAGCTCCCGACTAGCGGGGCCTAGTGTAAATGAGCAGTTCTTC
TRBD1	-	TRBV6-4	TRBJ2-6	CASRPGGSGANVLTF	TGTGCCAGCAGGCCAGGGGGCTCTGGGGCCAACGTCCTGACTTTC
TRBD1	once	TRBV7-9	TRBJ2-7	CSSSLAWTGKEEQYF	TGTTCCAGCAGCTTAGCATGGACAGGGAAGGAAGAGCAGTACTTC
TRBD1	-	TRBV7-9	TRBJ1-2	CASSLAGQDSDGYTF	TGTGCCAGCAGCCTAGCCGGACAGGACTCCGATGGCTACACCTTC
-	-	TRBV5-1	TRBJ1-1	CASSLVAGTEAFF	TGCGCCAGCAGCTTGGTAGCCGGCACTGAAGCTTTCTTT
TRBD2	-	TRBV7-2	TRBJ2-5	CASSLGPLAGQETQYF	TGTGCCAGCAGCTTAGGTCCCCTAGCGGGGCAAGAGACCCAGTACTTC
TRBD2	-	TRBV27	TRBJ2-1	CASAGDGTYNEQFF	TGTGCCAGCGCGGGGGATGGGACCTACAATGAGCAGTTCTTC
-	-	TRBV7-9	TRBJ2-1	CASSLAPGFHNEQFF	TGTGCCAGCAGCTTAGCTCCAGGGTTCCACAATGAGCAGTTCTTC
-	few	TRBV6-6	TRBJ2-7	CASSYSTPSSYEQYF	TGTGCCAGCAGTTACTCAACGCCGAGCTCCTACGAGCAGTACTTC
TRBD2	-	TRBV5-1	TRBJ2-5	CASSSSGNQETQYF	TGCGCCAGCAGCTCGAGCGGGAACCAAGAGACCCAGTACTTC
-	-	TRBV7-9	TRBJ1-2	CASSLEPQAGYGYTF	TGTGCCAGCAGCTTAGAGCCACAGGCTGGCTATGGCTACACCTTC
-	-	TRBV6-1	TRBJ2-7	CASIIGIGGYEQYF	TGTGCCAGCATAATAGGGATAGGGGGCTACGAGCAGTACTTC
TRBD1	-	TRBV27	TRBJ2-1	CASSFDRAGTEQFF	TGTGCCAGCAGTTTCGACAGGGCCGGGACTGAGCAGTTCTTC
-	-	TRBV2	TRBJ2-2	CASTQGDTGELFF	TGTGCCAGCACTCAGGGTGACACCGGGGAGCTGTTTTTT
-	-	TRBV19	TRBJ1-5	CASSMSQAFNQPQHF	TGTGCCAGTAGTATGAGTCAAGCTTTCAATCAGCCCCAGCATTTT
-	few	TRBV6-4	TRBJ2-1	CASIGGYSYNEQFF	TGTGCCAGCATCGGCGGTTACTCCTACAATGAGCAGTTCTTC
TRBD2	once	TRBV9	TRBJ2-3	CASRPLAGGTDTQYF	TGTGCCAGCAGACCACTAGCGGGGGGGACAGATACGCAGTATTTT
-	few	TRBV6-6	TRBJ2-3	CASSPGTGGDTQYF	TGTGCCAGCAGTCCCGGGACTGGGGGAGATACGCAGTATTTT
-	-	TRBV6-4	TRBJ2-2	CASSLHGDHTGELFF	TGTGCCAGCAGCCTTCACGGAGACCACACCGGGGAGCTGTTTTTT
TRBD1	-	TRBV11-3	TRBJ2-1	CASSLGQGDNNEQFF	TGTGCCAGCAGCTTAGGTCAGGGGGACAACAATGAGCAGTTCTTC
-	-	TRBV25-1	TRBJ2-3	CASSRHTSTDTQYF	TGTGCCAGCAGTCGACACACTAGCACAGATACGCAGTATTTT
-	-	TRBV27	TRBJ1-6	CASSSPGWEPLNSPLHF	TGTGCCAGCAGTTCCCCAGGGTGGGAACCCCTAAATTCACCCCTCCACTTT
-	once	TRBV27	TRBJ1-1	CASSLSGYTEAFF	TGTGCCAGCAGTTTATCCGGGTACACTGAAGCTTTCTTT
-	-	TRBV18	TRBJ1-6	CASSPVGGSLHF	TGTGCCAGCTCACCAGTGGGAGGATCCCTCCACTTT
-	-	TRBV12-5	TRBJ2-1	CASGRGRYNEQFF	TGTGCTAGTGGCCGCGGGCGCTACAATGAGCAGTTCTTC
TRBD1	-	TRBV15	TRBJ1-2	CATSKAGTGGANGYTF	TGTGCCACCAGCAAGGCCGGGACAGGGGGGGCAAATGGCTACACCTTC
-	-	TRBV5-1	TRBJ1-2	CASSLEPQRAGGYTF	TGCGCCAGCAGCTTAGAACCGCAGCGGGCGGGGGGCTACACCTTC
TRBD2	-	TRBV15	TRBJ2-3	CATSAARGTSTKTRADTQYF	TGTGCCACCAGCGCAGCAAGAGGGACTAGCACAAAAACCAGAGCAGATACGCAGTATTTT
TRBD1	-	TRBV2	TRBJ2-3	CASRALRDRGADTQYF	TGTGCCAGCAGAGCGCTCCGGGACAGGGGTGCAGATACGCAGTATTTT
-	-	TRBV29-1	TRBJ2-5	CSVDQRRAETQYF	TGCAGCGTAGACCAACGGAGAGCAGAGACCCAGTACTTC
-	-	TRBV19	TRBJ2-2	CASSIPGANTGELFF	TGTGCCAGTAGTATACCGGGGGCGAACACCGGGGAGCTGTTTTTT
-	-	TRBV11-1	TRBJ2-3	CASNLGLPTDTQYF	TGTGCCAGCAACTTGGGGCTTCCCACAGATACGCAGTATTTT
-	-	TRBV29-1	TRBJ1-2	CSVMRSYGYTF	TGCAGCGTCATGCGGAGCTATGGCTACACCTTC
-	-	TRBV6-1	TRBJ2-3	CASSPQSTDTQYF	TGTGCCAGCAGCCCCCAGAGCACAGATACGCAGTATTTT
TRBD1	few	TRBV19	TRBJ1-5	CASSRTGTAFNQPQHF	TGTGCCAGTAGCAGGACGGGGACAGCGTTCAATCAGCCCCAGCATTTT
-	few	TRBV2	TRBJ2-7	CASSDGKGRNYEQYF	TGTGCCAGCAGTGACGGGAAGGGCCGTAACTACGAGCAGTACTTC
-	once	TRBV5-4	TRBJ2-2	CASSLAGRGGRNTGELFF	TGTGCCAGCAGCTTGGCCGGTCGCGGGGGCCGGAACACCGGGGAGCTGTTTTTT
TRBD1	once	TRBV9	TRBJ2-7	CASSVGTGDEQYF	TGTGCCAGCAGCGTCGGGACAGGGGACGAGCAGTACTTC
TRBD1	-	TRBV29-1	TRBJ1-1	CSANRGMNTEAFF	TGCAGCGCCAACAGGGGTATGAACACTGAAGCTTTCTTT
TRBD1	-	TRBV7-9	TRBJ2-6	CASSQIGTGASGANVLTF	TGTGCCAGCAGCCAAATTGGGACAGGGGCTAGTGGGGCCAACGTCCTGACTTTC
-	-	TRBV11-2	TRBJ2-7	CASSLAPGSYEQYF	TGTGCCAGCAGCTTAGCTCCGGGTTCCTACGAGCAGTACTTC
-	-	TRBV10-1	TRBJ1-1	CASSQNTEAFF	TGCGCCAGCAGCCAGAACACTGAAGCTTTCTTT
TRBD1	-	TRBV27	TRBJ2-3	CASSLLQGALGDTQYF	TGTGCCAGCAGTTTACTACAGGGGGCCCTCGGGGATACGCAGTATTTT
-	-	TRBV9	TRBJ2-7	CASSVEVLGYEQYF	TGTGCCAGCAGCGTAGAGGTTCTGGGCTACGAGCAGTACTTC
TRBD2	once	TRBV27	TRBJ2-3	CASSLFSGGAPTDTQYF	TGTGCCAGCAGTTTATTTAGCGGGGGGGCCCCCACAGATACGCAGTATTTT
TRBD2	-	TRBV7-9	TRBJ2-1	CASSLDSGGSEQFF	TGTGCCAGCAGCTTAGACTCCGGCGGGAGTGAGCAGTTCTTC
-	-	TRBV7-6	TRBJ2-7	CASTHPLIGTLREQYF	TGTGCCAGCACCCATCCCCTTATCGGGACTTTACGGGAGCAGTACTTC
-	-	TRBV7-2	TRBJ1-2	CASSAYVDSRGYTF	TGTGCCAGCAGCGCCTACGTGGACAGCCGTGGCTACACCTTC
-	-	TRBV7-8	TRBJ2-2	CASSTQITGELFF	TGTGCCAGCAGCACTCAAATCACCGGGGAGCTGTTTTTT